The rows below give T cell receptor beta chains drawn from one sample of a study of OX40 agonist ivuxolimab in advanced cancers. Data came from immunoSEQ multiplex PCR; TCRdb stores just in-frame clones and leaves some out. The repertoire includes approximately 100,000 clones, roughly 90% of them detected once, and 0.7% to 0.9% sits in the top ten. This specimen was CD4+ or CD8+ T cells sorted from blood, taken in a trial of the OX40 agonist ivuxolimab. These receptors were obtained from an adult with an advanced solid tumor such as melanoma, head and neck, liver or kidney cancer. The CDR3 runs from the conserved cysteine through the conserved F or W. Fields, in order: D gene, clone size, J gene, V gene, CDR3 DNA, CDR3 protein. A D gene is named only where the DNA matches it firmly. The listing skips clone size in some rows; elsewhere it reads once, few, many or a size class.

D gene: .; clone size: .; J gene: TRBJ2-7; V gene: TRBV7-2; CDR3 DNA: TGTGCCAGCAGCTTAGCAGCCGGAAAAGGCTACGAGCAGTACTTC; CDR3 protein: CASSLAAGKGYEQYF
D gene: TRBD1; clone size: .; J gene: TRBJ2-7; V gene: TRBV28; CDR3 DNA: TGTGCCAGCAGTTTTGGGGGACAGGTGAGGGAGCAGTACTTC; CDR3 protein: CASSFGGQVREQYF
D gene: TRBD2; clone size: .; J gene: TRBJ2-5; V gene: TRBV27; CDR3 DNA: TGTGCCAGCAGTTTATGGGCTAGCGGCGGAAAAGAGACCCAGTACTTC; CDR3 protein: CASSLWASGGKETQYF
D gene: .; clone size: .; J gene: TRBJ2-1; V gene: TRBV5-6; CDR3 DNA: TGTGCCAGCAGCTACCTCGGGGGCGGGGGCACCTACAATGAGCAGTTCTTC; CDR3 protein: CASSYLGGGGTYNEQFF
D gene: .; clone size: .; J gene: TRBJ1-1; V gene: TRBV28; CDR3 DNA: TGTGCCAGCAGTTTTCTGGGACGGGACACTGAAGCTTTCTTT; CDR3 protein: CASSFLGRDTEAFF
D gene: TRBD2; clone size: .; J gene: TRBJ2-3; V gene: TRBV5-1; CDR3 DNA: TGCGCCAGCAGCTTAGTAGCGGGGGGGCCCACAGATACGCAGTATTTT; CDR3 protein: CASSLVAGGPTDTQYF
D gene: .; clone size: once; J gene: TRBJ2-2; V gene: TRBV6-6; CDR3 DNA: TGTGCCAGCAGCAAGGGGGACACCGGGGAGCTGTTTTTT; CDR3 protein: CASSKGDTGELFF
D gene: .; clone size: .; J gene: TRBJ2-6; V gene: TRBV30; CDR3 DNA: TGTGCCTGGTCGCCCGGGCCCGGGGCCAACGTCCTGACTTTC; CDR3 protein: CAWSPGPGANVLTF
D gene: .; clone size: .; J gene: TRBJ2-3; V gene: TRBV4-1; CDR3 DNA: TGCGCCAGCAGCCAAGATAGAGGCCAGGGCGATACGCAGTATTTT; CDR3 protein: CASSQDRGQGDTQYF
D gene: .; clone size: .; J gene: TRBJ2-3; V gene: TRBV29-1; CDR3 DNA: TGCAGCGTTGCTAGGGGACGAACAGATACGCAGTATTTT; CDR3 protein: CSVARGRTDTQYF
D gene: TRBD1; clone size: .; J gene: TRBJ1-2; V gene: TRBV19; CDR3 DNA: TGTGCCAGCACTGACAGGGGGCGATCCTATGGCTACACCTTC; CDR3 protein: CASTDRGRSYGYTF
D gene: TRBD2; clone size: .; J gene: TRBJ2-3; V gene: TRBV11-2; CDR3 DNA: TGTGCCAGCAGCTGGGGGATAGCGGGAGATACGCAGTATTTT; CDR3 protein: CASSWGIAGDTQYF
D gene: .; clone size: .; J gene: TRBJ1-5; V gene: TRBV19; CDR3 DNA: TGTGCCAGTAGGAGTTACGATAGCAATCAGCCCCAGCATTTT; CDR3 protein: CASRSYDSNQPQHF
D gene: TRBD1; clone size: few; J gene: TRBJ2-5; V gene: TRBV7-9; CDR3 DNA: TGTGCCAGCAGCTTGGGGGGACAGGGAAGCGGAGAGACCCAGTACTTC; CDR3 protein: CASSLGGQGSGETQYF
D gene: .; clone size: .; J gene: TRBJ1-1; V gene: TRBV6-5; CDR3 DNA: TGTGCCAAGAACACTGAAGCTTTCTTT; CDR3 protein: CAKNTEAFF
D gene: TRBD2; clone size: .; J gene: TRBJ2-1; V gene: TRBV7-7; CDR3 DNA: TGTGCCAGCAGCTTGGGACCCACTAGCGTCTACAATGAGCAGTTCTTC; CDR3 protein: CASSLGPTSVYNEQFF
D gene: .; clone size: .; J gene: TRBJ2-3; V gene: TRBV28; CDR3 DNA: TGTGCCAGCAGTTTCGCCTACGTCCAGGACGCAACGATAGATACGCAGTATTTT; CDR3 protein: CASSFAYVQDATIDTQYF
D gene: .; clone size: .; J gene: TRBJ1-1; V gene: TRBV15; CDR3 DNA: TGTGCCACCAGCAGGGGGCAGCCTAGCTCGGAGACTTTCTTT; CDR3 protein: CATSRGQPSSETFF
D gene: .; clone size: .; J gene: TRBJ1-5; V gene: TRBV28; CDR3 DNA: TGTGCCAGCAGCTGGGGTGGTCAGCCCCAGCATTTT; CDR3 protein: CASSWGGQPQHF
D gene: .; clone size: .; J gene: TRBJ2-2; V gene: TRBV11-1; CDR3 DNA: TGTGCCAGCAGCCGGGACAATGGGGCCACCGGGGAGCTGTTTTTT; CDR3 protein: CASSRDNGATGELFF
D gene: TRBD1; clone size: .; J gene: TRBJ2-1; V gene: TRBV18; CDR3 DNA: TGTGCCAGCTCACCAGATTATGGGGACAGCATGTTCTTC; CDR3 protein: CASSPDYGDSMFF
D gene: TRBD1; clone size: .; J gene: TRBJ1-1; V gene: TRBV30; CDR3 DNA: TGTGCCTGGAGTGTGGGACAGGGGAAAGCTTTCTTT; CDR3 protein: CAWSVGQGKAFF
D gene: .; clone size: once; J gene: TRBJ1-1; V gene: TRBV18; CDR3 DNA: TGTGCCAGCTCACGCGGGACCTCAATGCTGGGCACTGAAGCTTTCTTT; CDR3 protein: CASSRGTSMLGTEAFF
D gene: TRBD1; clone size: .; J gene: TRBJ2-7; V gene: TRBV7-2; CDR3 DNA: TGTGCCAGCAGCTTAGAGGGACAGGTCGAGGGCGAGCAGTACTTC; CDR3 protein: CASSLEGQVEGEQYF
D gene: TRBD1; clone size: .; J gene: TRBJ2-2; V gene: TRBV10-3; CDR3 DNA: TGTGCCATCAGTGAGTCATCGAACAGGGGCACCGGGGAGCTGTTTTTT; CDR3 protein: CAISESSNRGTGELFF
D gene: .; clone size: .; J gene: TRBJ1-3; V gene: TRBV27; CDR3 DNA: TGTGCCAGCAGTTTCGTCTCTGGAAACACCATATATTTT; CDR3 protein: CASSFVSGNTIYF
D gene: TRBD1; clone size: .; J gene: TRBJ1-6; V gene: TRBV7-8; CDR3 DNA: TGTGCCAGCAGCGCAGGGGGCCCCTATAATTCACCCCTCCACTTT; CDR3 protein: CASSAGGPYNSPLHF
D gene: TRBD1; clone size: .; J gene: TRBJ2-7; V gene: TRBV7-9; CDR3 DNA: TGTGCCAGCAGCTTAGAAGGGACAGGGGTTGAGCAGTACTTC; CDR3 protein: CASSLEGTGVEQYF
D gene: TRBD2; clone size: .; J gene: TRBJ2-1; V gene: TRBV27; CDR3 DNA: TGTGCCAGCGAACTAGCGGGGGGGCCTGGTGAGCAGTTCTTC; CDR3 protein: CASELAGGPGEQFF
D gene: .; clone size: .; J gene: TRBJ2-6; V gene: TRBV6-5; CDR3 DNA: TGTGCCAGCAGTACAGGTTTCTCTGGGGCCAACGTCCTGACTTTC; CDR3 protein: CASSTGFSGANVLTF
D gene: .; clone size: .; J gene: TRBJ2-5; V gene: TRBV6-1; CDR3 DNA: TGTGCCAGCATTCTTGGGGCCAACCAAGAGACCCAGTACTTC; CDR3 protein: CASILGANQETQYF
D gene: TRBD1; clone size: .; J gene: TRBJ2-3; V gene: TRBV5-8; CDR3 DNA: TGTGCCAGCAGGCGAACAGGGGTCGGCACAGATACGCAGTATTTT; CDR3 protein: CASRRTGVGTDTQYF
D gene: TRBD1; clone size: few; J gene: TRBJ1-5; V gene: TRBV6-6; CDR3 DNA: TGTGCCAGCAGCCGGGGACAGTTCAATCAGCCCCAGCATTTT; CDR3 protein: CASSRGQFNQPQHF
D gene: .; clone size: .; J gene: TRBJ2-2; V gene: TRBV5-1; CDR3 DNA: TGCGCCAGCAGCTTGGGGGGCTCGGGCACCGGGGAGCTGTTTTTT; CDR3 protein: CASSLGGSGTGELFF
D gene: TRBD2; clone size: .; J gene: TRBJ2-1; V gene: TRBV25-1; CDR3 DNA: TGTGCCAGCAGTGATATAAGCGGGGGGTACAATGAGCAGTTCTTC; CDR3 protein: CASSDISGGYNEQFF
D gene: .; clone size: once; J gene: TRBJ2-7; V gene: TRBV6-5; CDR3 DNA: TGTGCCAGCAGTTACTCGAGTAGGCGCGACGAGCAGTACTTC; CDR3 protein: CASSYSSRRDEQYF
D gene: .; clone size: .; J gene: TRBJ1-1; V gene: TRBV28; CDR3 DNA: TGTGCCAGCAGTAGGTTGGCCACTGAAGCTTTCTTT; CDR3 protein: CASSRLATEAFF
D gene: .; clone size: .; J gene: TRBJ2-7; V gene: TRBV7-2; CDR3 DNA: TGTGCCAGCACCTTGGGGTACGGGGGGCGGCCCTACGAGCAGTACTTC; CDR3 protein: CASTLGYGGRPYEQYF
D gene: TRBD1; clone size: .; J gene: TRBJ2-3; V gene: TRBV11-2; CDR3 DNA: TGTGCCAGCAGCTTACAGGGGGCAGATACGCAGTATTTT; CDR3 protein: CASSLQGADTQYF
D gene: .; clone size: .; J gene: TRBJ1-2; V gene: TRBV7-9; CDR3 DNA: TGTGCCAGCAGCTTAGAGAGTGCGACCCGCTATGGCTACACCTTC; CDR3 protein: CASSLESATRYGYTF
D gene: TRBD1; clone size: .; J gene: TRBJ1-1; V gene: TRBV18; CDR3 DNA: TGTGCCAGCTCACCACCAGACAGGGAGGAAGCTTTCTTT; CDR3 protein: CASSPPDREEAFF
D gene: TRBD1; clone size: once; J gene: TRBJ1-2; V gene: TRBV7-2; CDR3 DNA: TGTGCCAGCAGCCTTACAGGGGACGCCGGTAACCGTGGCTACACCTTC; CDR3 protein: CASSLTGDAGNRGYTF
D gene: TRBD1; clone size: .; J gene: TRBJ1-2; V gene: TRBV10-3; CDR3 DNA: TGTGCCACCCCCCGGGGGGTGACAGGGGGGTATGGCTACACCTTC; CDR3 protein: CATPRGVTGGYGYTF
D gene: .; clone size: .; J gene: TRBJ1-3; V gene: TRBV4-1; CDR3 DNA: TGCGCCAGCAGCCAAGGTCCGGGGGGAAACACCATATATTTT; CDR3 protein: CASSQGPGGNTIYF
D gene: TRBD1; clone size: .; J gene: TRBJ2-3; V gene: TRBV4-3; CDR3 DNA: TGCGCCAGCAGCCAAGATCGTCAGGGGGCTAGCACAGATACGCAGTATTTT; CDR3 protein: CASSQDRQGASTDTQYF
D gene: .; clone size: .; J gene: TRBJ1-2; V gene: TRBV4-3; CDR3 DNA: TGCGCCAGCAGCCAAGGTCCAGGGGATAACTATGGCTACACCTTC; CDR3 protein: CASSQGPGDNYGYTF
D gene: .; clone size: .; J gene: TRBJ1-4; V gene: TRBV10-3; CDR3 DNA: TGTGCCATCAGTGAAGGTCCAGGTCTGGATGAAAAACTGTTTTTT; CDR3 protein: CAISEGPGLDEKLFF
D gene: TRBD1; clone size: once; J gene: TRBJ1-6; V gene: TRBV5-1; CDR3 DNA: TGCGCCAGCAAAGACAGGGACAGTGGGAATTCACCCCTCCACTTT; CDR3 protein: CASKDRDSGNSPLHF
D gene: .; clone size: .; J gene: TRBJ2-1; V gene: TRBV7-2; CDR3 DNA: TGTGCCAGCAGCCCCTCGGGTAGCAGATACAATGAGCAGTTCTTC; CDR3 protein: CASSPSGSRYNEQFF
D gene: .; clone size: .; J gene: TRBJ2-5; V gene: TRBV10-3; CDR3 DNA: TGTGCCATCAGTGGCGGGGGCCTCGCCGAAGAGACCCAGTACTTC; CDR3 protein: CAISGGGLAEETQYF
D gene: .; clone size: .; J gene: TRBJ1-1; V gene: TRBV30; CDR3 DNA: TGTGCCTGGACTGTCCGGGGTAGGGGGAACACTGAAGCTTTCTTT; CDR3 protein: CAWTVRGRGNTEAFF
D gene: .; clone size: .; J gene: TRBJ1-6; V gene: TRBV15; CDR3 DNA: TGTGCCACCAGTCCCGAGAATTCACCCCTCCACTTT; CDR3 protein: CATSPENSPLHF
D gene: .; clone size: .; J gene: TRBJ1-1; V gene: TRBV7-9; CDR3 DNA: TGTGCCAGCAGTCAACAGGGTAGCGGCACTGAAGCTTTCTTT; CDR3 protein: CASSQQGSGTEAFF